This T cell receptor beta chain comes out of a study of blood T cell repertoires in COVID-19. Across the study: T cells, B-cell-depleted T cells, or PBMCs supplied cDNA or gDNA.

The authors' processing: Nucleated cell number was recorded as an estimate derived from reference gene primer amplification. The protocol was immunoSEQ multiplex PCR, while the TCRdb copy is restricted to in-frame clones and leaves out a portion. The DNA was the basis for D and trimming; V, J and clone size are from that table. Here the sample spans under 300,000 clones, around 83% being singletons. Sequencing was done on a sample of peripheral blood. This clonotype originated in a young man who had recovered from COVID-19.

The CDR3 protein is CASSHPRVAGELFF. The DNA of the CDR3 is TGTGCCAGCAGTCACCCCCGAGTAGCCGGGGAGCTGTTTTTT. This chain joins TRBV7-9 and TRBJ2-2; D remains ambiguous. With 6 bases removed from V and 6 bases from J, the gap between germline ends came to 14 bases. The CDR3 is made up of 14 amino acids. Germline assignment: CDR1 SEHNR and CDR2 FQNEAQ (reference sequence).